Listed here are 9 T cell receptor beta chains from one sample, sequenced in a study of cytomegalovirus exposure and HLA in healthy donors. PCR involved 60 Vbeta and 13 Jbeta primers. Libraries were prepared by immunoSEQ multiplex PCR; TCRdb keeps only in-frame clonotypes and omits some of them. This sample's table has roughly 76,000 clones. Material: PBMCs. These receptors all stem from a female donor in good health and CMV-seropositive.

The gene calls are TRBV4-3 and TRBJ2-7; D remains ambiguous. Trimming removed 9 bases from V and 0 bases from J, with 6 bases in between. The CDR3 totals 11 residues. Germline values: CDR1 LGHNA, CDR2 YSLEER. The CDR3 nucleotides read TGCGCCAGTGCCGGCTCCTACGAGCAGTACTTC. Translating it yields CASAGSYEQYF.

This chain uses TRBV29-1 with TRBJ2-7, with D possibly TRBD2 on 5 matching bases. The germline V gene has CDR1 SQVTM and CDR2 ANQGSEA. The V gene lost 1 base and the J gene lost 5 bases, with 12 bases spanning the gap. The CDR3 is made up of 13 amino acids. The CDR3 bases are TGCAGCGTTGAAGGGATCATAGCGAACGAGCAGTACTTC. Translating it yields CSVEGIIANEQYF.

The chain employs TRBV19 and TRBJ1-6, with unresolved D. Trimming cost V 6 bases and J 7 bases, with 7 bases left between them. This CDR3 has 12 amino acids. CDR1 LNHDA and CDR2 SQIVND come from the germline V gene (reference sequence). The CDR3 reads CASSGGNSPLHF. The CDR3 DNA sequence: TGTGCCAGTAGCGGCGGGAATTCACCCCTCCACTTT.

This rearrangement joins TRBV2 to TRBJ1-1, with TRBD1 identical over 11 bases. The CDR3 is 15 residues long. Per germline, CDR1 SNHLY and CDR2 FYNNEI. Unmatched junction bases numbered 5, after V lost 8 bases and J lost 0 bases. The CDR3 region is CASARDRGLNTEAFF. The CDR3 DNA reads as TGTGCCAGCGCCCGGGACAGGGGGTTGAACACTGAAGCTTTCTTT.

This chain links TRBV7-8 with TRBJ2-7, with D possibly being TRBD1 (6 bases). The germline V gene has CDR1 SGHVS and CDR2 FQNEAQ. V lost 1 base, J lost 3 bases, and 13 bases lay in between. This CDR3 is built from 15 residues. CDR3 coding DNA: TGTGCCAGCAGCTTAGTTGGGGGCTCCCACTACGAGCAGTACTTC. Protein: CASSLVGGSHYEQYF.

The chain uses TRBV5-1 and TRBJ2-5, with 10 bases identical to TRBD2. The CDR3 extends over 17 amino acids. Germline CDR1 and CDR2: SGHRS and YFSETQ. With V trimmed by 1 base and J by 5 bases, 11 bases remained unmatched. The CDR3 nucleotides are TGCGCCAGCAGCTTGTTGTCTAGCGGGGGCCTAGGGGAGACCCAGTACTTC. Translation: CASSLLSSGGLGETQYF.

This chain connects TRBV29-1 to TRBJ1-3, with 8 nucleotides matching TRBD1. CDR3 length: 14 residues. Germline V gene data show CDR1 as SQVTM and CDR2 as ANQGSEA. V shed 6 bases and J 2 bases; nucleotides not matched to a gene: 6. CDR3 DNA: TGCAGCGTGGGGGAGACAGGGGCTGGAAACACCATATATTTT. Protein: CSVGETGAGNTIYF.

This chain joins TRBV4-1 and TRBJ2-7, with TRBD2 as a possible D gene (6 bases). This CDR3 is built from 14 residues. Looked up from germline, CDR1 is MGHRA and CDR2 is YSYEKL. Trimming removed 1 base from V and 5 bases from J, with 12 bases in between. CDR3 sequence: CASSQAIREDEQYF. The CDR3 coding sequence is TGCGCCAGCAGCCAAGCGATAAGGGAGGACGAGCAGTACTTC.

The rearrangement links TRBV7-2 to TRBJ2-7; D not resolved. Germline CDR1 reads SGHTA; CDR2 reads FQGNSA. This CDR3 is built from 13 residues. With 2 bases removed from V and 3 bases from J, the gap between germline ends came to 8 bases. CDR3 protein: CASSLNSRYEQYF. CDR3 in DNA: TGTGCCAGCAGCTTAAACAGCCGCTACGAGCAGTACTTC.